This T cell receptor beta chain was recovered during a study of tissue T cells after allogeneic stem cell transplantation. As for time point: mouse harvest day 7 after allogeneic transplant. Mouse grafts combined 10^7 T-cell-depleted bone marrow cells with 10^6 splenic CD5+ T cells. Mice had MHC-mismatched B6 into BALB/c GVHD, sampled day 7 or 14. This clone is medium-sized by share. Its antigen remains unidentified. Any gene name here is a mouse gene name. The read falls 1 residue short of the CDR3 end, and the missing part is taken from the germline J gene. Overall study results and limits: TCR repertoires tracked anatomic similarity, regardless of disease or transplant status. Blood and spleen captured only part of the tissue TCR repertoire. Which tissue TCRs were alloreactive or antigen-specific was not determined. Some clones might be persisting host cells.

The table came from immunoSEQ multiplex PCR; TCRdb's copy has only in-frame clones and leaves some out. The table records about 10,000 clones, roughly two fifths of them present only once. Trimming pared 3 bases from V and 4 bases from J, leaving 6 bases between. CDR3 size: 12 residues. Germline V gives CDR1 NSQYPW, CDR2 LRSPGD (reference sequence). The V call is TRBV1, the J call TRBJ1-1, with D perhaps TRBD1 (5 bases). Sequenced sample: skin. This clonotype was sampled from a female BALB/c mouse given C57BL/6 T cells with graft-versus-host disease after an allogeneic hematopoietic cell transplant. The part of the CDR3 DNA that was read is TGCACCTGCAGTGCTGGGACCACAGAAGTCTTC. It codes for CTCSAGTTEVF. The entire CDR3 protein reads CTCSAGTTEVFF.